This is a list of T cell receptor beta chains from one sample in a study of cytotoxic CD8 clonotypes in ibrutinib-treated CLL. Only in-frame clones appear in the TCRdb table, and some are missing; sequencing was by immunoSEQ multiplex PCR. The sample holds over 95,000 clones, under 70% seen once. The sequencing used PBMCs, collected after 24 months of ibrutinib treatment. These receptors all come from a human donor with chronic lymphocytic leukemia. Both conserved end residues are part of each CDR3. Fields, in order: V gene, clone size, D gene, J gene, CDR3 protein, CDR3 DNA. D genes are given only for firm matches. Size tells how often a clone was seen (once, few, many) or the class of an expanded clone, and some rows leave it out.

TRBV29-1	few	.	TRBJ2-5	CSVIGLEETQYF	TGCAGCGTTATTGGGTTAGAGGAGACCCAGTACTTC
TRBV29-1	.	TRBD1	TRBJ2-7	CSVLRDRGYRGYEQYF	TGCAGCGTTCTCCGGGACAGGGGTTACCGGGGCTACGAGCAGTACTTC
TRBV30	once	.	TRBJ2-5	CAWSVREETQYF	TGTGCCTGGAGTGTGAGGGAAGAGACCCAGTACTTC
TRBV30	.	.	TRBJ1-6	CAWSLSPSYNSPLHF	TGTGCCTGGAGCCTCTCCCCGAGTTATAATTCACCCCTCCACTTT
TRBV7-2	.	.	TRBJ2-1	CASSLVDNEQFF	TGTGCCAGCAGCTTAGTGGACAATGAGCAGTTCTTC
TRBV29-1	few	.	TRBJ2-3	CSVEGRSVGGRTDTQYF	TGCAGCGTTGAGGGGAGGTCGGTTGGCGGGCGCACAGATACGCAGTATTTT
TRBV6-5	many	.	TRBJ1-5	CASSYSGQGSNQPQHF	TGTGCCAGCAGTTACTCGGGGCAGGGTAGCAATCAGCCCCAGCATTTT
TRBV6-6	.	.	TRBJ1-6	CATADSYNSPLHF	TGTGCCACCGCGGACAGTTATAATTCACCCCTCCACTTT
TRBV28	.	.	TRBJ2-7	CASSLSGEQYF	TGTGCCAGCAGTTTATCCGGGGAGCAGTACTTC
TRBV9	.	TRBD1	TRBJ1-2	CASSVGAGGNYGYTF	TGTGCCAGCAGCGTAGGGGCAGGGGGCAACTATGGCTACACCTTC
TRBV7-2	few	TRBD1	TRBJ1-6	CASSQTGESSPLHF	TGTGCCAGCTCCCAGACAGGGGAGAGTTCACCCCTCCACTTT
TRBV5-5	.	.	TRBJ2-5	CASSLGERAGRQETQYF	TGTGCCAGCAGCTTGGGGGAGAGGGCGGGGAGACAAGAGACCCAGTACTTC
TRBV7-7	.	TRBD1	TRBJ2-4	CASNRDRGEENIQYF	TGTGCTAGCAACCGGGACAGGGGAGAAGAAAACATTCAGTACTTC
TRBV6-5	.	.	TRBJ2-7	CASSRGGVLSYEQYF	TGTGCCAGTTCCCGAGGTGGGGTGCTCTCCTACGAGCAGTACTTC
TRBV29-1	.	.	TRBJ2-3	CSVEVGRADTQYF	TGCAGCGTTGAAGTGGGCAGGGCTGATACGCAGTATTTT
TRBV30	.	.	TRBJ2-3	CAWSVGDTQYF	TGTGCCTGGAGTGTGGGGGATACGCAGTATTTT
TRBV5-8	.	TRBD1	TRBJ1-2	CASSAEDRQGGGYTF	TGTGCCAGCAGCGCCGAAGACAGACAGGGAGGTGGCTACACCTTC
TRBV9	few	TRBD2	TRBJ2-1	CASSVGRTSGGNNEQFF	TGTGCCAGCAGCGTAGGCCGGACTAGCGGGGGGAACAATGAGCAGTTCTTC
TRBV5-1	.	.	TRBJ2-7	CASSGGSSYEQYF	TGCGCCAGCAGTGGGGGGTCTTCCTACGAGCAGTACTTC
TRBV2	once	.	TRBJ1-2	CASYVDIGWGYGYTF	TGTGCCAGCTATGTTGACATAGGGTGGGGCTATGGCTACACCTTC
TRBV30	.	.	TRBJ1-5	CAWSVRGANQPQHF	TGTGCCTGGAGTGTACGAGGGGCAAATCAGCCCCAGCATTTT
TRBV12-5	.	TRBD1	TRBJ2-7	CASGLSIGQASSYEQYF	TGTGCTAGTGGTTTGTCTATCGGACAGGCGAGCTCCTACGAGCAGTACTTC
TRBV11-3	few	.	TRBJ2-6	CASSIRGSNVLTF	TGTGCCAGCAGCATCCGGGGTTCCAACGTCCTGACTTTC
TRBV5-6	.	.	TRBJ2-7	CASSLGPWTSHYEQYF	TGTGCCAGCAGCTTGGGCCCTTGGACATCGCACTACGAGCAGTACTTC
TRBV6-1	.	.	TRBJ2-6	CASSGGAPYSGANVLTF	TGTGCCAGCAGTGGGGGGGCACCCTACTCTGGGGCCAACGTCCTGACTTTC
TRBV14	few	.	TRBJ2-3	CASSQWTGALDTQYF	TGTGCCAGCAGCCAATGGACGGGGGCCCTGGATACGCAGTATTTT
TRBV7-3	.	.	TRBJ1-4	CASSLSRNEKLFF	TGTGCCAGCAGCTTAAGCCGTAATGAAAAACTGTTTTTT
TRBV10-3	.	.	TRBJ2-7	CAMRPDKSYEQYF	TGTGCCATGCGGCCCGACAAGTCCTACGAGCAGTACTTC
TRBV7-8	.	.	TRBJ1-4	CASSLMRQATNEKLFF	TGTGCCAGCAGCTTAATGAGGCAGGCAACTAATGAAAAACTGTTTTTT
TRBV10-2	.	.	TRBJ1-1	CASSEDTEAFF	TGCGCCAGCAGTGAGGACACTGAAGCTTTCTTT
TRBV29-1	.	TRBD1	TRBJ1-2	CSVEEEYRGGYGYTF	TGCAGCGTTGAAGAGGAGTACAGGGGGGGGTATGGCTACACCTTC
TRBV20-1	.	.	TRBJ1-2	CSATNYGYTF	TGCAGTGCTACCAACTATGGCTACACCTTC
TRBV27	.	.	TRBJ2-4	CASSSIQGSGNIQYF	TGTGCCAGCAGTTCCATACAGGGTTCAGGAAACATTCAGTACTTC
TRBV9	.	.	TRBJ1-6	CASSATANNSPLHF	TGTGCCAGCAGCGCGACAGCCAATAATTCACCCCTCCACTTT
TRBV7-7	.	.	TRBJ2-6	CASSRDGGRSSGANVLTF	TGTGCTAGCAGCCGAGACGGGGGGCGCTCCTCTGGGGCCAACGTCCTGACTTTC
TRBV4-1	many	.	TRBJ1-3	CASSQDGGSSGNTIYF	TGCGCCAGCAGCCAAGACGGAGGGAGTTCTGGAAACACCATATATTTT
TRBV6-5	many	TRBD2	TRBJ2-7	CASSTGTSKPEQYF	TGTGCCAGCAGTACCGGGACTAGTAAACCCGAGCAGTACTTC
TRBV27	.	TRBD1	TRBJ2-7	CASSPLPGQATDEQYF	TGTGCCAGCAGTCCACTACCGGGACAGGCTACTGACGAGCAGTACTTC
TRBV5-1	few	.	TRBJ1-1	CASSLGGVEAFF	TGTGCCAGCAGCTTGGGGGGCGTAGAAGCTTTCTTT
TRBV14	.	TRBD1	TRBJ2-3	CASSRWTGGDTQYF	TGTGCCAGCAGCCGTTGGACAGGTGGAGATACGCAGTATTTT
TRBV13	.	.	TRBJ2-7	CASSLRQATYEQYF	TGTGCCAGCAGCTTGAGGCAGGCTACCTACGAGCAGTACTTC
TRBV27	once	.	TRBJ2-7	CASSRQGGGWYEQYF	TGTGCCAGCAGTCGACAGGGTGGAGGGTGGTACGAGCAGTACTTC
TRBV7-8	.	TRBD2	TRBJ2-1	CASSLRQPGTIANEQFF	TGTGCCAGCAGCTTACGGCAGCCCGGGACTATAGCCAATGAGCAGTTCTTC
TRBV5-1	.	TRBD2	TRBJ2-1	CASSLEGTSDNEQFF	TGCGCCAGCAGCTTGGAGGGGACTAGTGATAATGAGCAGTTCTTC
TRBV9	.	TRBD1	TRBJ2-5	CASSVGGTGVRETQYF	TGTGCCAGCAGCGTAGGGGGGACAGGGGTCCGAGAGACCCAGTACTTC
TRBV19	.	.	TRBJ1-1	CASSTGVSEAFF	TGTGCCAGTAGTACAGGGGTAAGTGAAGCTTTCTTT
TRBV6-1	few	TRBD1	TRBJ2-1	CASRPGQGREQFF	TGTGCCAGCAGGCCCGGACAGGGAAGAGAGCAGTTCTTC
TRBV19	few	.	TRBJ2-7	CASTNGRGYEQYF	TGTGCCAGTACTAACGGCAGGGGCTACGAGCAGTACTTC
TRBV7-3	.	TRBD1	TRBJ1-2	CASSLGTAMNYGYTF	TGTGCCAGCAGCTTGGGGACAGCCATGAACTATGGCTACACCTTC
TRBV7-2	.	.	TRBJ2-7	CASSFRSTEPETYEQYF	TGTGCCAGCAGCTTCCGCTCCACGGAGCCTGAAACCTACGAGCAGTACTTC
TRBV7-2	.	.	TRBJ1-6	CASSPRQLSPLHF	TGTGCCAGCAGCCCCCGACAGCTTTCACCCCTCCACTTT
TRBV7-9	.	.	TRBJ1-6	CASREQGNSPLHF	TGTGCCAGCCGTGAACAGGGTAATTCACCCCTCCACTTT
TRBV11-3	few	TRBD1	TRBJ1-2	CASSSRPSTGNGYTF	TGTGCCAGCAGCTCACGACCATCGACAGGGAACGGCTACACCTTC
TRBV7-2	few	.	TRBJ1-5	CASSLSSISNQPQHF	TGTGCCAGCAGCTTATCATCGATTAGCAATCAGCCCCAGCATTTT
TRBV30	.	TRBD2	TRBJ2-5	CAWSARSGSKETQYF	TGTGCCTGGAGTGCCCGTAGCGGGAGTAAAGAGACCCAGTACTTC
TRBV30	.	TRBD1	TRBJ1-2	CAWSVVLGGDRSGYTF	TGTGCCTGGAGTGTGGTATTGGGAGGGGACAGGAGTGGCTACACCTTC
TRBV25-1	few	.	TRBJ1-1	CASTGVMNTEAFF	TGTGCCAGCACAGGAGTTATGAACACTGAAGCTTTCTTT